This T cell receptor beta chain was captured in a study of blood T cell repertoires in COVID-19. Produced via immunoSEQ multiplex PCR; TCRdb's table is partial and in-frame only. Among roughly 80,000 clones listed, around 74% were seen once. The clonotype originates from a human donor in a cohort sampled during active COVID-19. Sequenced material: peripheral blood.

DNA of the CDR3: TGTGCCAGCACAAGGGGGACAGGGAGCACTGAAGCTTTCTTT. The encoded protein is CASTRGTGSTEAFF. The chain links TRBV2 to TRBJ1-1; 9 nucleotides align to TRBD1. The ends lost 7 bases at V and 4 bases at J; junction bases unmatched: 7. CDR1 and CDR2 from the germline V gene are SNHLY and FYNNEI. CDR3 length equals 14 residues.